This TCR beta chain comes out of a study of radiation and T cells in renal cell carcinoma. Findings of the study overall: From baseline, blood top tumor clonotypes peaked at 2 weeks post-radiation.

Sequencing was performed with immunoSEQ multiplex PCR; in TCRdb, only in-frame clones are kept and a portion is missing. This table holds roughly 80,000 clones, around 78% found once. With regard to this clone: What it recognizes is unknown.

Indicated time point: blood 4 weeks post-SBRT, at nephrectomy. The treatment denotes: 15 Gy SBRT to primary tumor, nephrectomy 4 weeks later. Nephrectomy followed 15 Gy stereotactic body radiation by 4 weeks. Radiation-treated patients gave blood at baseline, week 2 and week 4. The tumor was a clear cell renal cell carcinoma. The starting material was blood, obtained from a patient whose treatment included radiotherapy and nephrectomy. This clonotype originated in a woman aged 55 to 70 with renal cell carcinoma.

CDR3 sequence reads: CASSPQGQGYYGYTF. The DNA for the CDR3 is TGTGCCAGTAGTCCACAGGGACAGGGCTACTATGGCTACACCTTC. The chain has TRBV19 and TRBJ1-2; the match to TRBD1 covers 9 bases. CDR3 length equals 15 residues. Germline CDR1 LNHDA, CDR2 SQIVND (reference sequence). Unmatched junction bases numbered 7, after V lost 5 bases and J lost 3 bases.